This T cell receptor beta chain was observed in a study of cytomegalovirus exposure and HLA in healthy donors. The germline V and J ends were trimmed by 5 bases and 1 base, with 20 bases remaining between them. CDR3 length: 17 residues. Per germline, CDR1 SGHTA and CDR2 FQGTGA. Sequencing was performed with immunoSEQ multiplex PCR; in TCRdb, only in-frame clones are kept and a portion is missing. The table lists approximately 300,000 clones, roughly 85% of them singletons. Sequencing was carried out using PBMCs. The rearrangement uses TRBV7-3 and TRBJ1-1; D call uncertain. The sequence came from a woman younger than 30 in good health and CMV-seronegative. The DNA for the CDR3 is TGTGCCAGCAGCGCGAGACCGCCACCCGGAGGGAACACTGAAGCTTTCTTT. Translation gives CASSARPPPGGNTEAFF.